This T cell receptor (beta chain) emerged from a study of control samples from healthy donors and cancer patients. This CDR3 comprises 14 residues. Per the germline V gene, CDR1 is SGDLS and CDR2 is YYNGEE. V lost 3 bases, J lost 1 base, and 10 bases lay in between. Using immunoSEQ multiplex PCR, the repertoire was profiled, and TCRdb retains in-frame clones only, with some absent. The sample records 120,000 to 150,000 clones, 80% to 95% being singletons. This chain uses TRBV9 with TRBJ1-1; D uncertain. Sequenced material: blood. The TCR comes from a man between 18 and 35 years old in good health. The CDR3: CASSALLRNTEAFF. The CDR3 nucleotides are TGTGCCAGCAGCGCCCTTCTAAGGAACACTGAAGCTTTCTTT.